The source of this T cell receptor (beta chain) is a study of T cell repertoires in cytomegalovirus infection. About the study: In public TCR beta signatures, there were indications of both CMV infection and matching HLA type. Findings and caveats of the study: HLA-C-restricted TCR beta clonotypes specific for CMV led the ex vivo response.

This CDR3 is 15 amino acids long. V gave up 5 bases and J gave up 6 bases, with 19 bases separating them. Germline V gene data show CDR1 as MNHEY and CDR2 as SMNVEV (reference sequence). TCRdb used MiXCR to reprocess the reads, holding one entry per CDR3 protein. This sample yields around 800,000 distinct CDR3 sequences, of which approximately 29% are seen a single time; about an eighth belongs to the top ten. This clonotype has a handful of counts. Its antigen is still unknown. Material: cultured CD8+ T cells from PBMCs, obtained from culture after CMV antigen stimulation. J is TRBJ1-2 and V is TRBV27; D gene uncertain. The TCR comes from a human donor in good health (CMV status not recorded). Some clones in this sample may be carry-over from other donors' samples. The DNA of the CDR3 is TGTGCCAGCAGTCAAACCGGGTACCTTGTCAATGGCTACACCTTC. This translates into CASSQTGYLVNGYTF.